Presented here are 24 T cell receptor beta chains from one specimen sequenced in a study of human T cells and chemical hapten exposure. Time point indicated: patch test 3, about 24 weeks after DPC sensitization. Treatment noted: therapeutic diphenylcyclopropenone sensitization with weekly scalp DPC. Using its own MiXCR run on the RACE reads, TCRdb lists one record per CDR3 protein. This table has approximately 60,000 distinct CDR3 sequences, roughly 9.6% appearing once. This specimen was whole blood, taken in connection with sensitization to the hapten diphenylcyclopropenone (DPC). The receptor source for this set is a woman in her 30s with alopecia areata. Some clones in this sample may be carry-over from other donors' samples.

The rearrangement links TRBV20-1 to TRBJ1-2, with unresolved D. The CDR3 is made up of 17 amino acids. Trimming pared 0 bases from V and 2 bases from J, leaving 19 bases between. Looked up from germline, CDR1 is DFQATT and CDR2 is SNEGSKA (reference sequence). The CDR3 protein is CSAREYAVLPSNYGYTF. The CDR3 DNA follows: TGCAGTGCTAGAGAATACGCGGTCCTACCCTCCAACTATGGCTACACCTTC.

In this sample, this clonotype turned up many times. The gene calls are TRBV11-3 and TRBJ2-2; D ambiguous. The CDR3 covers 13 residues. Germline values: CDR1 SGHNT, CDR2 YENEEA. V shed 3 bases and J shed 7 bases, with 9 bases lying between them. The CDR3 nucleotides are TGTGCCAGCAGCTTCGACCTGGACGGGGAGCTGTTTTTT. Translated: CASSFDLDGELFF.

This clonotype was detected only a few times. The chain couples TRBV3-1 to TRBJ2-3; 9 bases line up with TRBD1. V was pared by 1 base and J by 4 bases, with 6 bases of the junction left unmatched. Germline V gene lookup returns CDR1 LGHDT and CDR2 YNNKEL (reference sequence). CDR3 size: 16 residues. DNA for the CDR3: TGTGCCAGCAGCCAAGCCGGGACAGGGAACGCAGATACGCAGTATTTT. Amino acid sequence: CASSQAGTGNADTQYF.

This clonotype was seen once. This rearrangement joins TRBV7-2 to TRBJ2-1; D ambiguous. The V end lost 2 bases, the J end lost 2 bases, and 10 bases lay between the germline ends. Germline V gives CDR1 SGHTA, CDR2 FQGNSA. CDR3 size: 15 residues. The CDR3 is CASSLKASTYNEQFF. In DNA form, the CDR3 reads TGTGCCAGCAGCTTAAAAGCGTCAACCTACAATGAGCAGTTCTTC.

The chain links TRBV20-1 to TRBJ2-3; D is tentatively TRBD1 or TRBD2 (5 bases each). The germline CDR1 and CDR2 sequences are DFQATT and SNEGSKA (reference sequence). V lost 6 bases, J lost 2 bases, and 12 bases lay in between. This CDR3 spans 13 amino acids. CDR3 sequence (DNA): TGCAGTGCCAAACGGGACGCCACAGATACGCAGTATTTT. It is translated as CSAKRDATDTQYF.

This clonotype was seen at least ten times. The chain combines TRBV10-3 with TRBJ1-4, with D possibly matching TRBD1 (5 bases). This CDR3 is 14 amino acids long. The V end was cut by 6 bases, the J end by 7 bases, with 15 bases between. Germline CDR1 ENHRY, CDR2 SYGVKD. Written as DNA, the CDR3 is TGTGCCATCAGCGGGGACGGGAGCCTTGAAAAACTGTTTTTT. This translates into CAISGDGSLEKLFF.

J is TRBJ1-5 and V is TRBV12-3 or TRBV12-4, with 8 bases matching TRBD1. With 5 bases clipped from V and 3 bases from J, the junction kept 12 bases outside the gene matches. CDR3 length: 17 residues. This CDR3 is CASSLWTGRMVNQPQHF. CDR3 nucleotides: TGTGCCAGCAGTCTATGGACAGGGAGGATGGTCAATCAGCCCCAGCATTTT.

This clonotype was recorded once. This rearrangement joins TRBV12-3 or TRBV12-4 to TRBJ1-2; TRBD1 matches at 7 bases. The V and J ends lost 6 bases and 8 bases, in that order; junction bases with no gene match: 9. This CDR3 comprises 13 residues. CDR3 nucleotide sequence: TGTGCCAGCAGGACGACAGGGCTCGGCGGCTACACCTTC. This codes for CASRTTGLGGYTF.

CDR3 region: CSVGTGGYNEQFF. CDR3 DNA sequence: TGCAGCGTAGGGACAGGGGGATACAATGAGCAGTTCTTC. V and J are TRBV29-1 and TRBJ2-1, with 11 bases identical to TRBD1. Germline V gives CDR1 SQVTM, CDR2 ANQGSEA. The trim removed 6 bases at V and 4 bases at J, leaving 2 bases unmatched. This CDR3 comprises 13 residues.

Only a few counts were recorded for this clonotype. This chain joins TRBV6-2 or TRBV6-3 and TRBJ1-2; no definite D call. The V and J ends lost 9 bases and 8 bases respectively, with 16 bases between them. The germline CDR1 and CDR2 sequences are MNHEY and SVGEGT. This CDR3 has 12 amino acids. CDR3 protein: CASRKDSWGYTF. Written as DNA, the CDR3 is TGTGCCAGTAGAAAGGATTCTTGGGGCTACACCTTC.

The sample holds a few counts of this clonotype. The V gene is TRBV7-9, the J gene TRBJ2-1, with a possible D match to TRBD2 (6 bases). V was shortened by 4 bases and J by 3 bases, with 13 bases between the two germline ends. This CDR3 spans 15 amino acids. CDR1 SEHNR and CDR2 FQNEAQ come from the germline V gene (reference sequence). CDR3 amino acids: CASSSRDSLYNEQFF. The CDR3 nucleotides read TGTGCCAGCAGCTCGCGGGACTCTCTCTACAATGAGCAGTTCTTC.

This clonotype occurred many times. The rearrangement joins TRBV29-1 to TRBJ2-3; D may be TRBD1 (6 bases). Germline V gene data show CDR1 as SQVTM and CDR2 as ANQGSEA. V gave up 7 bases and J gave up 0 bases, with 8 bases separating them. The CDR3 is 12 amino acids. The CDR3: CSAGVSTDTQYF. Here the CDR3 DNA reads TGCAGCGCAGGGGTGAGCACAGATACGCAGTATTTT.

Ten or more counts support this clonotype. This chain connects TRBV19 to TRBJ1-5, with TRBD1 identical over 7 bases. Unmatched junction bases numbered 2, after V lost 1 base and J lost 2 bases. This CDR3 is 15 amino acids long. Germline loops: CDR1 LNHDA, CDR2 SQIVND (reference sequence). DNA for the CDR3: TGTGCCAGTAGTATAGGAACAGGGGGCAATCAGCCCCAGCATTTT. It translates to CASSIGTGGNQPQHF.

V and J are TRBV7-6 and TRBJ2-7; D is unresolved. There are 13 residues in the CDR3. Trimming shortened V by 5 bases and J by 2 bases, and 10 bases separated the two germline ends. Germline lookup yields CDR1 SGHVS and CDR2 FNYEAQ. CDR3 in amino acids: CASSPNGAYEQYF. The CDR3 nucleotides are TGTGCCAGCAGCCCAAATGGGGCCTACGAGCAGTACTTC.

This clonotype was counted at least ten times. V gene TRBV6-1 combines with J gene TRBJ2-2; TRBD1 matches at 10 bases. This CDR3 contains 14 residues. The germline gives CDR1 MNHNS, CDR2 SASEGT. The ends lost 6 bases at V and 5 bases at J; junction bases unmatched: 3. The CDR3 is CASRRQGATGELFF. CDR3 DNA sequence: TGTGCCAGCAGGCGACAGGGGGCAACCGGGGAGCTGTTTTTT.

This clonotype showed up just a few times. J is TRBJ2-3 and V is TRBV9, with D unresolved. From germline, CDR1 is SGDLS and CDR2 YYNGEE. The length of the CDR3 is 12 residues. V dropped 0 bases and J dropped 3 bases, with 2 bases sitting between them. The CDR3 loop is CASSVVTDTQYF. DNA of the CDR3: TGTGCCAGCAGCGTAGTAACAGATACGCAGTATTTT. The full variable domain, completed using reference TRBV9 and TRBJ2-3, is DSGVTQTPKHLITATGQRVTLRCSPRSGDLSVYWYQQSLDQGLQFLIQYYNGEERAKGNILERFSAQQFPDLHSELNLSSLELGDSALYFCASSVVTDTQYFGPGTRLTVL.

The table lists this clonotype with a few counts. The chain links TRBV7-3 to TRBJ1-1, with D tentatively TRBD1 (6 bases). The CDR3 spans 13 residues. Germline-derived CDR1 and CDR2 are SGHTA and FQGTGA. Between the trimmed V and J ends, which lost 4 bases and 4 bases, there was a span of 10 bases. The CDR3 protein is CASSSSGVTEAFF. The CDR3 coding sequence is TGTGCCAGCAGCTCCTCAGGGGTCACTGAAGCTTTCTTT.

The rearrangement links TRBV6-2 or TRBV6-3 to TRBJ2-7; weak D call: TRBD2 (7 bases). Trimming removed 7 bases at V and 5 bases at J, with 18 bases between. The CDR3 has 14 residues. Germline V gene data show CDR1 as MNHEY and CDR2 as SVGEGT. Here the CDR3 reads CASTWGGPGNEQYF. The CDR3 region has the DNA TGTGCCAGCACCTGGGGGGGGCCCGGGAACGAGCAGTACTTC.

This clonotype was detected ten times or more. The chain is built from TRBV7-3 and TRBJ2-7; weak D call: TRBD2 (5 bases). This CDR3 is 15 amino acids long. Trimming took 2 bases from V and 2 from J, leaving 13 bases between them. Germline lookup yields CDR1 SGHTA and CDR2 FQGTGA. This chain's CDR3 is CASSLGGGPTYEQYF. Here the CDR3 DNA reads TGTGCCAGCAGCTTAGGAGGCGGGCCCACCTACGAGCAGTACTTC.

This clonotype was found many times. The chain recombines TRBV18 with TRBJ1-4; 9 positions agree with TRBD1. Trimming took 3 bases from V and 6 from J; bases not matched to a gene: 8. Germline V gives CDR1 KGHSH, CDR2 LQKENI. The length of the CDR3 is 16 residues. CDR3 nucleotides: TGTGCCAGCTCACCTACGCTCGGGACAGGGCATGAAAAACTGTTTTTT. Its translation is CASSPTLGTGHEKLFF.

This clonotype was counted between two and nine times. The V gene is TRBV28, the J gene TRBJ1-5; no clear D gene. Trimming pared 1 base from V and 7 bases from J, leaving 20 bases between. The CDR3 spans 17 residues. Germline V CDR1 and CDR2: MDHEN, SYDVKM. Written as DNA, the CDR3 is TGTGCCAGCAGTTTATTGAACTTAGGGCAGTTCTGGCAGCCCCAGCATTTT. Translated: CASSLLNLGQFWQPQHF. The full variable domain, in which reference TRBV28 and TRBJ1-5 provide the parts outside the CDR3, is DVKVTQSSRYLVKRTGEKVFLECVQDMDHENMFWYRQDPGLGLRLIYFSYDVKMKEKGDIPEGYSVSREKKERFSLILESASTNQTSMYLCASSLLNLGQFWQPQHFGDGTRLSIL.

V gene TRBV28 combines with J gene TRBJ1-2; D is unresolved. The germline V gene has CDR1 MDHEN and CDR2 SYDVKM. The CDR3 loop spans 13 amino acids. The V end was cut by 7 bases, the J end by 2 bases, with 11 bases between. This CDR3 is CASMSGVNYGYTF. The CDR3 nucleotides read TGTGCCAGCATGTCGGGCGTAAACTATGGCTACACCTTC.

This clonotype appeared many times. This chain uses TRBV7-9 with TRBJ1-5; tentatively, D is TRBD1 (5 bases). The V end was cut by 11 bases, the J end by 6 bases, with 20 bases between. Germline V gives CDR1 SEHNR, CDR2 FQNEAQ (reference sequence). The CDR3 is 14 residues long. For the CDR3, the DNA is TGTGCCCTGCCGAAGGGGCACTGGTGTCAGCCCCAGCATTTT. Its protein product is CALPKGHWCQPQHF.

Written as DNA, the CDR3 is TGTGCCAGCAGCAAAGTGGGGGTGCGGGAGGCAGATACGCAGTATTTT. Translating gives CASSKVGVREADTQYF. J is TRBJ2-3 and V is TRBV21-1; the table names TRBD2, a call not compared with the DNA. TRBV21-1 constitutes a pseudogene. The CDR3 length is 16 residues.